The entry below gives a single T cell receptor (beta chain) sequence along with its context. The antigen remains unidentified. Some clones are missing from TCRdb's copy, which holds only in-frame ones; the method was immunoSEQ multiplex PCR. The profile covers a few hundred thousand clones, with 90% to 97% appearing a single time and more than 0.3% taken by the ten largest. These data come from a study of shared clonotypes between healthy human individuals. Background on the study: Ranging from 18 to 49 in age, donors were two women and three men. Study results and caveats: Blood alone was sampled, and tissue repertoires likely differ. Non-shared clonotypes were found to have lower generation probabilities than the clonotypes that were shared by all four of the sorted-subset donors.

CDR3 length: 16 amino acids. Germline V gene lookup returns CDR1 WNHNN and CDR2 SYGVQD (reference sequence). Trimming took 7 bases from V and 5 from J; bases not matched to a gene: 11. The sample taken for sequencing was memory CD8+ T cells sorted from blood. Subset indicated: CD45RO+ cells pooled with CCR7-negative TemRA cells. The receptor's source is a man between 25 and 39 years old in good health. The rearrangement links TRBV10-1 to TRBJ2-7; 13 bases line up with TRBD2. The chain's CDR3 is CASTERGLAGPHEQYF. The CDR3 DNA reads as TGCGCCAGCACCGAGAGGGGACTAGCGGGACCCCACGAGCAGTACTTC.